This TCR beta chain came from a study of technical replicates of blood from several donors. Sequencing was performed with immunoSEQ multiplex PCR; in TCRdb, only in-frame clones are kept and a portion is missing. Here the sample spans approximately 88,000 clones, about 93% being singletons. The V gene lost 4 bases and the J gene lost 3 bases, with 11 bases spanning the gap. CDR1 MRHNA and CDR2 SNTAGT come from the germline V gene. This CDR3 region has 14 residues. What was sequenced was T cells isolated from PBMCs. V is TRBV6-4 and J is TRBJ2-3, with TRBD1 as a possible D gene (5 bases). This TCR derives from a human donor in good health. CDR3 nucleotides: TGTGCCAGCAGTGTGGATGGGGCGACAGATACGCAGTATTTT. Residues: CASSVDGATDTQYF.